This section outlines one T cell receptor beta chain sequence together with its context. Documented time point: pre-treatment sample, taken before nivolumab and TIL therapy. This sample stems from a study of TIL therapy for anti-PD-1-resistant metastatic lung cancer. V was pared by 8 bases and J by 2 bases, with 10 bases between. Per the germline V gene, CDR1 is MGHDK and CDR2 is SYGVNS. The CDR3 extends over 13 amino acids. This was the immunoSEQ v3 assay. Assay used: immunoSEQ multiplex PCR; TCRdb lists only in-frame clones, some missing. The sample contains tens of thousands of clones, about 80% of which appear only once.

The rearrangement links TRBV25-1 to TRBJ2-1; a possible D gene is TRBD2 (6 bases). The receptor was derived from a woman between 30 and 85 years old with non-small cell lung cancer. The input for sequencing was blood, taken at baseline. CDR3 nucleotides: TGTGCCAGCCGGAGCGGGCCCTACAATGAGCAGTTCTTC. Its translation: CASRSGPYNEQFF.